Following are 20 T cell receptor beta chains from one sample sequenced in a study of blood T cell repertoires in COVID-19. Generated by immunoSEQ multiplex PCR, the TCRdb table keeps only in-frame clones and is missing some. The data hold roughly 70,000 clones, with about 88% observed a single time. Sequencing was performed on peripheral blood. The receptors were sampled from a man older than 75 with COVID-19, enrolled during active disease.

The V call is TRBV7-2, the J call TRBJ1-5; TRBD1 agrees at 7 bases. The germline gives CDR1 SGHTA, CDR2 FQGNSA. CDR3 length equals 15 residues. V shed 6 bases and J 3 bases; nucleotides not matched to a gene: 8. The chain's CDR3 is CASSIRGQFNQPQHF. CDR3 bases: TGTGCCAGCAGTATAAGGGGACAGTTCAATCAGCCCCAGCATTTT.

The chain has TRBV10-3 and TRBJ1-4; D gene unclear. Per germline, CDR1 ENHRY and CDR2 SYGVKD. The CDR3 is made up of 14 amino acids. V was shortened by 5 bases and J by 8 bases, with 15 bases between the two germline ends. CDR3 bases: TGTGCCATCAGTCCCCACGGGGTCGGCGAAAAACTGTTTTTT. Translation: CAISPHGVGEKLFF.

The chain joins TRBV19 to TRBJ2-1, with 8 bases lining up with TRBD1. CDR1 and CDR2 from the germline V gene are LNHDA and SQIVND (reference sequence). With V trimmed by 3 bases and J by 0 bases, 10 bases remained unmatched. This CDR3 spans 18 amino acids. The CDR3 bases are TGTGCCAGTAGTATTACAGGGGGACCGACCAACTCCTACAATGAGCAGTTCTTC. This codes for CASSITGGPTNSYNEQFF.

V and J are TRBV2 and TRBJ2-2, with a possible D match to TRBD1 (7 bases). The V gene lost 3 bases and the J gene lost 6 bases, with 17 bases spanning the gap. This CDR3 region has 16 residues. Germline-derived CDR1 and CDR2 are SNHLY and FYNNEI. This CDR3 is CASSEEGGGVAGELFF. CDR3 sequence (DNA): TGTGCCAGCAGTGAGGAAGGAGGGGGCGTTGCCGGGGAGCTGTTTTTT.

The chain has TRBV6-2 or TRBV6-3 and TRBJ1-2; the D is unclear. Trimming removed 3 bases at V and 14 bases at J, with 16 bases between. CDR3 length equals 12 residues. Per germline, CDR1 MNHEY and CDR2 SVGEGT. The CDR3 loop is CASSYPVTSQTF. CDR3 coding DNA: TGTGCCAGCAGTTATCCCGTGACATCTCAAACCTTC.

The chain links TRBV19 to TRBJ1-5; a possible D gene is TRBD1 (5 bases). Germline CDR1 and CDR2: LNHDA and SQIVND (reference sequence). CDR3 size: 15 residues. V lost 4 bases, J lost 0 bases, and 10 bases lay in between. DNA for the CDR3: TGTGCCAGTAGTACGGACATCTATAGCAATCAGCCCCAGCATTTT. It specifies CASSTDIYSNQPQHF.

V and J are TRBV5-1 and TRBJ2-3; tentative D call: TRBD1 (5 bases). This CDR3 region has 13 residues. V was clipped by 2 bases and J by 4 bases, with 8 bases between them. CDR1 is SGHRS and CDR2 is YFSETQ in the germline V gene. The CDR3 sequence is CASSLTGSDTQYF. The CDR3 DNA follows: TGCGCCAGCAGCTTAACAGGTTCAGATACGCAGTATTTT.

CDR3: CASRAGTYEKLFF. The DNA of the CDR3 is TGTGCCAGCAGGGCGGGGACCTATGAAAAACTGTTTTTT. The rearrangement links TRBV2 to TRBJ1-4; TRBD1 is a possible D gene (5 bases). V lost 6 bases to trimming and J lost 6 bases, with 11 bases between them. The CDR3 extends over 13 amino acids. CDR1 and CDR2 (germline): SNHLY, FYNNEI.

The chain joins TRBV10-1 to TRBJ1-2, with 7 bases that match TRBD1. CDR3 length: 14 amino acids. Germline values: CDR1 WNHNN, CDR2 SYGVQD (reference sequence). J gave up 6 bases and V 2 bases, and 6 bases lay outside the gene matches. The CDR3 here is CASSEDPTGDGYTF. The CDR3 DNA is TGCGCCAGCAGTGAGGACCCTACAGGGGATGGCTACACCTTC.

The gene calls are TRBV18 and TRBJ2-3; TRBD2 matches 12 bases. After removal of 6 bases from V and 0 bases from J, the junction contained 4 bases not matched to a gene. Per germline, CDR1 KGHSH and CDR2 LQKENI. CDR3 length equals 16 residues. The CDR3 bases are TGTGCCAGCTCCCAAGGACTAGCGGGGAGCACAGATACGCAGTATTTT. Protein: CASSQGLAGSTDTQYF.

This clone was observed a single time. The V gene is TRBV21-1, the J gene TRBJ2-3; no DNA check was done on the table's D call, TRBD1. TRBV21-1 is a known pseudogene. There are 16 residues in the CDR3. CDR3 DNA: TGTGCCAGCAGCAACGCACAGGGGTATAGCACAGATACGCAGTATTTT. This sequence encodes CASSNAQGYSTDTQYF.

This clone was detected only once. The J gene is TRBJ2-3, the V gene TRBV11-3; the D gene is possibly TRBD1 (6 bases). CDR3 size: 18 residues. Germline V lookup: CDR1 SGHNT, CDR2 YENEEA. Trimming removed 1 base from V and 5 bases from J, with 22 bases in between. CDR3 in amino acids: CASSLVPGTKPGVDTQYF. The DNA of the CDR3 is TGTGCCAGCAGCTTAGTGCCCGGGACAAAGCCCGGGGTAGATACGCAGTATTTT.

The chain is built from TRBV10-3 and TRBJ1-2, with a weak D call TRBD1 (6 bases). CDR3 length: 15 residues. CDR1 and CDR2 from the germline V gene are ENHRY and SYGVKD. V lost 3 bases to trimming and J lost 3 bases, with 14 bases between them. In nucleotides, the CDR3 is TGTGCCATCAGTGAAACGGGGGGCGGAGACTATGGCTACACCTTC. Translation: CAISETGGGDYGYTF.

The chain combines TRBV5-4 with TRBJ1-2, with D possibly TRBD1 on 5 matching bases. Germline values: CDR1 SGHNT, CDR2 YYREEE (reference sequence). The CDR3 is 14 residues long. Trimming took off 0 bases at V and 5 bases at J, with 11 bases between the two ends. CDR3 in amino acids: CASSLEAGLYGYTF. The CDR3 DNA reads as TGTGCCAGCAGCTTGGAGGCAGGGTTATATGGCTACACCTTC.

The V and J genes are TRBV3-1 (or the pseudogene TRBV3-2) and TRBJ1-1; TRBD1 is a possible D gene (5 bases). Trimming shortened V by 6 bases and J by 4 bases, and 12 bases separated the two germline ends. The CDR3 runs 13 residues. Looked up from germline, CDR1 is LGHDT and CDR2 is YNNKEL (reference sequence). CDR3: CASSQWRGTEAFF. The CDR3 coding sequence is TGTGCCAGCAGTCAGTGGAGGGGCACTGAAGCTTTCTTT.

This sequence joins TRBV11-1 and TRBJ1-6, with 10 positions matching TRBD1. J was trimmed by 8 bases and V by 5 bases; bases with no gene match: 9. The CDR3 consists of 16 residues. Germline V gene lookup returns CDR1 SGHAT and CDR2 FQDESV (reference sequence). The CDR3 bases are TGTGCCAGCAGCCAGACAGGGGGCTTTGTGGATTCACCCCTCCACTTT. Amino acid sequence: CASSQTGGFVDSPLHF.

The chain has TRBV9 and TRBJ2-2; 13 bases agree with TRBD2. Trimming cost V 4 bases and J 6 bases; bases outside gene matches: 9. Germline V gene lookup returns CDR1 SGDLS and CDR2 YYNGEE. The CDR3 is 17 residues long. The CDR3 here is CASSLRGTSGDSGELFF. Here the CDR3 DNA reads TGTGCCAGCAGCCTAAGGGGGACTAGCGGGGATTCCGGGGAGCTGTTTTTT.

This rearrangement joins TRBV19 to TRBJ1-2; 10 bases are shared with TRBD1. CDR3 length equals 17 residues. The J segment lost 5 bases and the V segment lost 3 bases, leaving 12 bases of the junction unmatched. The germline V gene has CDR1 LNHDA and CDR2 SQIVND (reference sequence). The CDR3 bases are TGTGCCAGTAGTATGTCTCTGACAGGGGGCATGAGGTATGGCTACACCTTC. It translates to CASSMSLTGGMRYGYTF.

The rearrangement uses TRBV5-6 and TRBJ2-2; 9 nucleotides agree with TRBD2. Trimming cost V 2 bases and J 3 bases; bases outside gene matches: 2. CDR3 size: 15 residues. CDR1 and CDR2 (germline): SGHDT, YYEEEE. The CDR3 nucleotides are TGTGCCAGCAGCTTCAGACTAGCGGACACCGGGGAGCTGTTTTTT. It translates to CASSFRLADTGELFF. Filled out from reference TRBV5-6 and TRBJ2-2, the complete variable domain reads DAGVTQSPTHLIKTRGQQVTLRCSPKSGHDTVSWYQQALGQGPQFIFQYYEEEERQRGNFPDRFSGHQFPNYSSELNVNALLLGDSALYLCASSFRLADTGELFFGEGSRLTVL.

The chain carries TRBV4-2 and TRBJ1-2; 7 bases match TRBD1. The junction had 8 bases not matched to a gene; V was cut back by 0 bases and J by 4 bases. CDR3 length equals 16 residues. Germline CDR1 is LGHNA and CDR2 is YNFKEQ. Here the CDR3 DNA reads TGTGCCAGCAGCCAAGATCGGACACAGGGGTTCTATGGCTACACCTTC. Translation gives CASSQDRTQGFYGYTF.